This T cell receptor (beta chain) was documented in a study of blood T cell repertoires in COVID-19. Study information: Material from acute and convalescent COVID-19 was sourced from the United States, Italy and Spain.

The CDR3 extends over 15 amino acids. V gave up 4 bases and J gave up 6 bases; unmatched junction bases: 7. Germline CDR1 SGHKS, CDR2 YYEKEE (reference sequence). Using immunoSEQ multiplex PCR, the repertoire was profiled, and TCRdb retains in-frame clones only, with some absent. The table shows approximately 280,000 clones, with roughly 86% occurring only once. The recovered donors of Cohort 3 showed two negative PCRs, clearance, or symptom resolution. The chain has TRBV5-5 and TRBJ2-1; 10 nucleotides match TRBD2. Sequenced sample: PBMCs or T cells enriched from blood (not recorded which). This clonotype was obtained from a woman in her sixties or seventies who had recovered from COVID-19. CDR3 loop: CASSPSGRAPNEQFF. CDR3 DNA: TGTGCCAGCAGCCCGAGCGGGAGGGCCCCCAATGAGCAGTTCTTC.